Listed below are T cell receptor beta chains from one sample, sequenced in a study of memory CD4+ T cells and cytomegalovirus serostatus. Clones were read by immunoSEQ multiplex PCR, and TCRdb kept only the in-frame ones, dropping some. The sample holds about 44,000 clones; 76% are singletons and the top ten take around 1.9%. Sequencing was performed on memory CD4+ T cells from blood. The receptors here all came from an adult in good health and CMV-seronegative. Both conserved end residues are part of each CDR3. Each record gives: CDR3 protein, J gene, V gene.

CDR3aa: CAWRSEGATNEQFF
j_gene: TRBJ2-1
v_gene: TRBV30

CDR3aa: CASSQGAGRGVQETQYF
j_gene: TRBJ2-5
v_gene: TRBV14

CDR3aa: CAWNPGTGALLGEQYF
j_gene: TRBJ2-7
v_gene: TRBV30

CDR3aa: CASSLAGARTGELFF
j_gene: TRBJ2-2
v_gene: TRBV5-4

CDR3aa: CASSQDLGTYEQYF
j_gene: TRBJ2-7
v_gene: TRBV4-1

CDR3aa: CASSWGVGYEQYF
j_gene: TRBJ2-7
v_gene: TRBV5-1

CDR3aa: CASSTTSGGRSSYEQYF
j_gene: TRBJ2-7
v_gene: TRBV11-3

CDR3aa: CASSDWTGATEAFF
j_gene: TRBJ1-1
v_gene: TRBV25-1

CDR3aa: CASSLGSLAYGQYF
j_gene: TRBJ2-7
v_gene: TRBV5-1

CDR3aa: CASSGNSNQPQHF
j_gene: TRBJ1-5
v_gene: TRBV18

CDR3aa: CASSAADGEKLFF
j_gene: TRBJ1-4
v_gene: TRBV2

CDR3aa: CASSSYGGGSEKLFF
j_gene: TRBJ1-4
v_gene: TRBV5-6

CDR3aa: CASSPEPTGELFF
j_gene: TRBJ2-2
v_gene: TRBV7-3

CDR3aa: CASWDTTGSPGYTF
j_gene: TRBJ1-2
v_gene: TRBV5-6

CDR3aa: CASSLHGGNTDTQYF
j_gene: TRBJ2-3
v_gene: TRBV28

CDR3aa: CASSWVANEKLFF
j_gene: TRBJ1-4
v_gene: TRBV2

CDR3aa: CASSDEGFTTSPLHF
j_gene: TRBJ1-6
v_gene: TRBV6-1

CDR3aa: CASSSLVAGPGGDTQYF
j_gene: TRBJ2-3
v_gene: TRBV28

CDR3aa: CAIRQDKGNTEAFF
j_gene: TRBJ1-1
v_gene: TRBV10-3

CDR3aa: CASSPWGTGRAYEQYF
j_gene: TRBJ2-7
v_gene: TRBV28

CDR3aa: CASSLPLTGGTEAFF
j_gene: TRBJ1-1
v_gene: TRBV7-8

CDR3aa: CATAGLAVDTQYF
j_gene: TRBJ2-3
v_gene: TRBV7-2

CDR3aa: CASSERTGGGAFF
j_gene: TRBJ1-1
v_gene: TRBV6-4

CDR3aa: CASRDSRGGNTIYF
j_gene: TRBJ1-3
v_gene: TRBV28

CDR3aa: CASFKRGRTGELFF
j_gene: TRBJ2-2
v_gene: TRBV28

CDR3aa: CASRVTGGTDTQYF
j_gene: TRBJ2-3
v_gene: TRBV2

CDR3aa: CASSPGTGQSSYEQYF
j_gene: TRBJ2-7
v_gene: TRBV27

CDR3aa: CASSLAGADTEAFF
j_gene: TRBJ1-1
v_gene: TRBV5-4

CDR3aa: CSVGPPSSTDTQYF
j_gene: TRBJ2-3
v_gene: TRBV29-1

CDR3aa: CASSFDGSGANVLTF
j_gene: TRBJ2-6
v_gene: TRBV19

CDR3aa: CASSFGVAGANVLTF
j_gene: TRBJ2-6
v_gene: TRBV5-1